This T cell receptor (beta chain) was captured in a study of blood T cell repertoires in COVID-19 (dated by TCRdb to between 2020 and 2021). Turning to the overall study: Collaborator samples came from the United States, Italy and Spain and covered acute and convalescent phases of COVID-19. The material from the prospective study consisted of cDNA or gDNA derived from T cells, B-cell-depleted T cells, or PBMCs. Subjects who had been exposed to COVID-19, were actively infected with it, or had recovered from it provided the deeply sampled blood TCRbeta repertoires that made up the dataset. The repertoires were released in a freely available public database meant as a resource for research on the immune response to SARS-CoV-2. Samples came from the ongoing ImmuneRACE study (first 160 participants) plus 1,254 subjects from 6 global collaborators. A de-identified subject ID, COVID-19 status, age in years and sex were almost always included in the sample metadata. Where available, HLA class I and class II types were obtained from metadata supplied by the sample provider rather than from assay-based typing.

Whole blood was collected in K2EDTA tubes by collaborating institutions according to the institutions' own protocols. Collaborator samples were shipped for TCRbeta analysis as frozen whole blood, isolated PBMCs, or DNA extracted from either sample type. Comment on this clone: It lacks a known antigen. No base qualities exist here, and no much larger clone lies one base off it.

Overall study outcomes, separate from this receptor: Clinical and demographic metadata were provided uncurated, with the amount varying by source and participant.

The immunoSEQ Assay, a bias-controlled multiplex PCR, was used to amplify TCRbeta CDR3 regions from genomic DNA. Turning to the authors' computational methods: Nucleated cell counts per sample were estimated from amplification of reference gene primers within the assay. Sequence reads were collapsed and filtered to measure the absolute abundance of every unique TCRbeta CDR3 rearrangement. For each sample, productive Simpson clonality was calculated as the square root of Simpson's diversity index over productive rearrangements. TCRdb stores this immuneACCESS table with in-frame sequences only. Part of the clones is absent; in the studies checked, under half of the shortfall reflects unresolved V genes, and no reason is known for the rest. The DNA gave D and trimming, while V, J and clone size come from that table. Within this sample are over 110,000 clones, with 70% to 90% of them counted one time only. Jointly, the top ten make up 1.8% of the sample.

The sequenced material came from peripheral blood. The source is a man in his sixties or seventies with acute or convalescent COVID-19.

In nucleotide form, the sequence is TGTGCCAGCAGTTACTCGAGGGGGTTCACTGAAGCTTTCTTT. It encodes CASSYSRGFTEAFF. The V gene is TRBV6-5 and the J gene is TRBJ1-1; TRBD1 is possibly the D segment (6 matching bases). The CDR3 spans 14 residues, from the cysteine through the phenylalanine. The only DNA kept is the CDR3, 42 bases in frame from the first base. CDR1 MNHEY and CDR2 SVGAGI are derived from the germline V gene. Trimming at the junction amounts to 0 bases on V and 4 bases on J, and the germline ends lie 9 bases apart.